The clone carrying this T cell receptor beta chain was seen more than once but under ten times. The antigen remains undetermined. The time point: newly diagnosed GD, antithyroid drugs for less than 3 months. After RNA was extracted from PBMCs, the TCR library was made from it. Doctors identified Graves' disease using the American Thyroid Association guidelines. The authors built TCR beta libraries using iRepertoire HTBI primers and Arm-PCR of CDR3 regions. Each CDR3 protein is one row after TCRdb ran MiXCR on the multiplex PCR reads. The sample has roughly 500,000 distinct CDR3 sequences; roughly 13% are singletons. The sample comes from a study of regulatory T cells in long-lasting Graves disease. V gave up 2 bases and J gave up 4 bases, with 14 bases separating them. Germline assignment: CDR1 LGHDT and CDR2 YNNKEL (reference sequence). The CDR3 extends over 15 amino acids. The study's findings and limits: Study was limited to peripheral blood, excluding thyroid tissue. Comparison showed that persistent patients shared more public clonotypes (under 3,000) than new patients (roughly 970).

In addition, the sample was reused for a study of T cells in Graves' hyperthyroidism and ophthalmopathy. Per that paper: In the first-round RT-PCR of the TCR CDR3, the HTBI primer set was used.

This chain uses TRBV3-1 with TRBJ2-5; tentatively, D is TRBD2 (6 bases). This TCR was sampled from a man aged 30 to 45 with Graves disease. Sample: peripheral blood mononuclear cells (PBMCs), taken at new diagnosis, from a patient treated with antithyroid drugs. CDR3 bases: TGTGCCAGCAGCCAACCGGGGTCGCGGGGAGAGACCCAGTACTTC. Its protein product is CASSQPGSRGETQYF.